What follows are 8 T cell receptor beta chains derived from one specimen sequenced in a study of beta chain features in type 1 diabetes. The study reverse transcribed the entire isolated RNA, so it sequenced expressed TCRB transcripts. Using immunoSEQ multiplex PCR, the repertoire was profiled, and TCRdb retains in-frame clones only, with some absent. The data show 200,000 to 250,000 clones, around 14% seen once. Material: naive CD4+ T cells from blood. The receptor source for this set is a woman between 35 and 50 years old in good health.

This clone was detected a few times. The chain is built from TRBV5-1 and TRBJ1-1, with D unresolved. CDR1 SGHRS and CDR2 YFSETQ come from the germline V gene. This CDR3 region has 14 residues. Trimming stripped 3 bases from V and 3 bases from J, with 12 bases between. The CDR3 here is CASSSRELYTEAFF. DNA of the CDR3: TGCGCCAGCAGCTCCCGTGAGCTGTACACTGAAGCTTTCTTT.

The chain is built from TRBV11-2 and TRBJ2-7; TRBD1 is a possible D gene (6 bases). V gave up 4 bases and J gave up 2 bases, with 6 bases separating them. The CDR3 contains 12 residues. Germline V gives CDR1 SGHAT, CDR2 FQNNGV. CDR3: CASSSGAYEQYF. The CDR3 coding sequence is TGTGCCAGCAGCTCAGGGGCCTACGAGCAGTACTTC.

This sequence joins TRBV11-2 and TRBJ2-5, with unresolved D. Looked up from germline, CDR1 is SGHAT and CDR2 is FQNNGV. The germline V and J ends were trimmed by 1 base and 3 bases, with 6 bases remaining between them. The CDR3 runs 13 residues. The CDR3 is CASSLGLEETQYF. Here the CDR3 DNA reads TGTGCCAGCAGCTTAGGGCTCGAAGAGACCCAGTACTTC.

This chain joins TRBV18 and TRBJ1-5, with D possibly matching TRBD1 (5 bases). The CDR3 is made up of 16 amino acids. The germline V gene has CDR1 KGHSH and CDR2 LQKENI. Trimming took 0 bases from V and 5 from J, leaving 14 bases between them. CDR3 region: CASSPPSGGGDQPQHF. CDR3 nucleotide sequence: TGTGCCAGCTCACCACCGTCAGGTGGGGGGGATCAGCCCCAGCATTTT.

Here the CDR3 reads CAISERNRDRGNVREKLFF. Here the CDR3 DNA reads TGTGCCATCAGTGAGCGAAACCGGGACAGGGGAAACGTTCGCGAAAAACTGTTTTTT. The rearrangement uses TRBV10-3 and TRBJ1-4; 10 nucleotides agree with TRBD1. The CDR3 totals 19 residues. CDR1 and CDR2 from the germline V gene are ENHRY and SYGVKD. V lost 2 bases, J lost 8 bases, and 17 bases stayed unmatched.

The chain employs TRBV11-2 and TRBJ1-5, with 9 bases aligning to TRBD1. This CDR3 region has 14 residues. The V gene end was trimmed by 5 bases and the J gene end by 7 bases; junction bases not matched to a gene: 6. Germline V gives CDR1 SGHAT, CDR2 FQNNGV. CDR3 sequence reads: CASSPTGGRQPQHF. The CDR3 DNA reads TGTGCCAGCAGCCCTACAGGGGGCCGGCAGCCCCAGCATTTT. The full variable domain, rest sourced from reference TRBV11-2 and TRBJ1-5, is EAGVAQSPRYKIIEKRQSVAFWCNPISGHATLYWYQQILGQGPKLLIQFQNNGVVDDSQLPKDRFSAERLKGVDSTLKIQPAKLEDSAVYLCASSPTGGRQPQHFGDGTRLSIL.

This clone has just a few counts. V usage is TRBV5-1 and J usage is TRBJ2-4; the match to TRBD1 covers 7 bases. Germline V gene data show CDR1 as SGHRS and CDR2 as YFSETQ. V lost 0 bases and J lost 5; bases outside the gene matches: 5. The CDR3 extends over 15 amino acids. The CDR3 spells CASSLGLGGQNIQYF. CDR3 nucleotide sequence: TGCGCCAGCAGCTTGGGGTTAGGGGGCCAAAACATTCAGTACTTC.

The chain combines TRBV7-2 with TRBJ2-2, with D uncertain. CDR1 and CDR2 (germline): SGHTA, FQGNSA. Trimming pared 2 bases from V and 5 bases from J, leaving 12 bases between. CDR3 length: 15 amino acids. CDR3 sequence: CASSLLVLSTGELFF. As DNA, the CDR3 is TGTGCCAGCAGCTTACTGGTGCTATCAACCGGGGAGCTGTTTTTT.